The rows below give T cell receptor beta chains drawn from one sample of a study of radiotherapy plus CTLA-4 blockade in lung cancer. TCRdb's copy holds only in-frame clones and misses some; the assay was immunoSEQ multiplex PCR. This table has over 85,000 clones, about four fifths appearing once. Source: peripheral blood, taken from a patient treated with radiotherapy plus ipilimumab. These receptors all stem from a human donor with non-small cell lung cancer that progressed on radiotherapy plus ipilimumab. Each CDR3 is given with its conserved first and last residue.

V	CDR3
TRBV13	CASSSRGLAGDTGELFF
TRBV6-1	CASSDSQGHNEQFF
TRBV11-2	CASSPGLLGEGTNIQYF
TRBV4-1	CASSQEEAGGVLSYNEQFF
TRBV18	CASSPGRGQETQYF
TRBV18	CASSALLLVGNTIYF
TRBV5-1	CASSWGNRDQETQYF
TRBV4-1	CASSPSLGRPEAFF
TRBV5-6	CASSLEAFRTGELFF
TRBV2	CASGRTWTQYF
TRBV5-5	CASSLVGQGWEKLFF